This T cell receptor (beta chain) was captured in a study of shared clonotypes between healthy human individuals. Study-wide background: With ages of 18 to 49, the donors were a couple of women and a few men.

With respect to this clone: Its antigen is still unknown.

TCRdb keeps only in-frame clones here, not all; method: immunoSEQ multiplex PCR. The data contain about 1 million clones, around 75% of them seen just once; the ten biggest clones take up around 1.5%. The J segment lost 6 bases and the V segment lost 5 bases, leaving 8 bases of the junction unmatched. This CDR3 contains 16 residues. The V gene's germline CDR1 is SGHTA and CDR2 FQGNSA. Findings of the study overall: Genetic and exposure-history diversity was limited by the few donors. The rarefaction results pointed to incomplete sorted-subset sequencing despite large depth. Around 5% of naive CD4 clonotypes were common to a handful of donors.

The chain uses TRBV7-2 and TRBJ2-1, with 12 bases matching TRBD2. The receptor comes from a man younger than 35 in good health. Sequencing used memory CD4+ T cells sorted from blood. Subset of the sample: CD45RA-negative fraction. The CDR3 loop reads CASSPQTSGRVNEQFF. CDR3 DNA sequence: TGTGCCAGCAGCCCTCAGACTAGCGGGAGAGTCAATGAGCAGTTCTTC. Full variable domain (remainder filled in from reference TRBV7-2 and TRBJ2-1): GAGVSQSPSNKVTEKGKDVELRCDPISGHTALYWYRQSLGQGLEFLIYFQGNSAPDKSGLPSDRFSAERTGGSVSTLTIQRTQQEDSAVYLCASSPQTSGRVNEQFFGPGTRLTVL.